Given below is one TCR beta chain in context. The antigen remains unidentified. This specimen belongs to a study of CD8+ T cells in alopecia areata. For the study at large: Severity scores in treated patients reflected the percentage of scalp affected.

Germline V gene data show CDR1 as SNHLY and CDR2 as FYNNEI. V was cut by 4 bases and J by 7 bases, with 11 bases left in between. The CDR3 runs 12 residues. Study-level results: In patients, TCRs were shared less clearly than in mice, and HLA may possibly be involved. Researchers report lesional scalp, most notably alopecia totalis/universalis, outstripped normal scalp in clonality.

Treatment given: oral pan-JAK inhibitor, 5-10 mg twice daily. The researchers isolated CD4+ and CD8+ T cells from PBMCs by sorting. cDNA serving as the sequencing template came from extracted, reverse transcribed RNA. Libraries were prepared by immunoSEQ multiplex PCR; TCRdb keeps only in-frame clonotypes and omits some of them. The sample contains around 180,000 clones, around 60% of which appear only once. Sequencing used CD4+ T cells sorted from blood, obtained between weeks 49 and 50, from a patient treated with tofacitinib. This chain connects TRBV2 to TRBJ2-7; D unclear. The receptor's source is a human donor with alopecia areata. The CDR3: CASSAGPGEQYF. The CDR3 bases are TGTGCCAGCAGTGCGGGCCCTGGTGAGCAGTACTTC. Full variable domain (remainder filled in from reference TRBV2 and TRBJ2-7): EPEVTQTPSHQVTQMGQEVILRCVPISNHLYFYWYRQILGQKVEFLVSFYNNEISEKSEIFDDQFSVERPDGSNFTLKIRSTKLEDSAMYFCASSAGPGEQYFGPGTRLTVT.